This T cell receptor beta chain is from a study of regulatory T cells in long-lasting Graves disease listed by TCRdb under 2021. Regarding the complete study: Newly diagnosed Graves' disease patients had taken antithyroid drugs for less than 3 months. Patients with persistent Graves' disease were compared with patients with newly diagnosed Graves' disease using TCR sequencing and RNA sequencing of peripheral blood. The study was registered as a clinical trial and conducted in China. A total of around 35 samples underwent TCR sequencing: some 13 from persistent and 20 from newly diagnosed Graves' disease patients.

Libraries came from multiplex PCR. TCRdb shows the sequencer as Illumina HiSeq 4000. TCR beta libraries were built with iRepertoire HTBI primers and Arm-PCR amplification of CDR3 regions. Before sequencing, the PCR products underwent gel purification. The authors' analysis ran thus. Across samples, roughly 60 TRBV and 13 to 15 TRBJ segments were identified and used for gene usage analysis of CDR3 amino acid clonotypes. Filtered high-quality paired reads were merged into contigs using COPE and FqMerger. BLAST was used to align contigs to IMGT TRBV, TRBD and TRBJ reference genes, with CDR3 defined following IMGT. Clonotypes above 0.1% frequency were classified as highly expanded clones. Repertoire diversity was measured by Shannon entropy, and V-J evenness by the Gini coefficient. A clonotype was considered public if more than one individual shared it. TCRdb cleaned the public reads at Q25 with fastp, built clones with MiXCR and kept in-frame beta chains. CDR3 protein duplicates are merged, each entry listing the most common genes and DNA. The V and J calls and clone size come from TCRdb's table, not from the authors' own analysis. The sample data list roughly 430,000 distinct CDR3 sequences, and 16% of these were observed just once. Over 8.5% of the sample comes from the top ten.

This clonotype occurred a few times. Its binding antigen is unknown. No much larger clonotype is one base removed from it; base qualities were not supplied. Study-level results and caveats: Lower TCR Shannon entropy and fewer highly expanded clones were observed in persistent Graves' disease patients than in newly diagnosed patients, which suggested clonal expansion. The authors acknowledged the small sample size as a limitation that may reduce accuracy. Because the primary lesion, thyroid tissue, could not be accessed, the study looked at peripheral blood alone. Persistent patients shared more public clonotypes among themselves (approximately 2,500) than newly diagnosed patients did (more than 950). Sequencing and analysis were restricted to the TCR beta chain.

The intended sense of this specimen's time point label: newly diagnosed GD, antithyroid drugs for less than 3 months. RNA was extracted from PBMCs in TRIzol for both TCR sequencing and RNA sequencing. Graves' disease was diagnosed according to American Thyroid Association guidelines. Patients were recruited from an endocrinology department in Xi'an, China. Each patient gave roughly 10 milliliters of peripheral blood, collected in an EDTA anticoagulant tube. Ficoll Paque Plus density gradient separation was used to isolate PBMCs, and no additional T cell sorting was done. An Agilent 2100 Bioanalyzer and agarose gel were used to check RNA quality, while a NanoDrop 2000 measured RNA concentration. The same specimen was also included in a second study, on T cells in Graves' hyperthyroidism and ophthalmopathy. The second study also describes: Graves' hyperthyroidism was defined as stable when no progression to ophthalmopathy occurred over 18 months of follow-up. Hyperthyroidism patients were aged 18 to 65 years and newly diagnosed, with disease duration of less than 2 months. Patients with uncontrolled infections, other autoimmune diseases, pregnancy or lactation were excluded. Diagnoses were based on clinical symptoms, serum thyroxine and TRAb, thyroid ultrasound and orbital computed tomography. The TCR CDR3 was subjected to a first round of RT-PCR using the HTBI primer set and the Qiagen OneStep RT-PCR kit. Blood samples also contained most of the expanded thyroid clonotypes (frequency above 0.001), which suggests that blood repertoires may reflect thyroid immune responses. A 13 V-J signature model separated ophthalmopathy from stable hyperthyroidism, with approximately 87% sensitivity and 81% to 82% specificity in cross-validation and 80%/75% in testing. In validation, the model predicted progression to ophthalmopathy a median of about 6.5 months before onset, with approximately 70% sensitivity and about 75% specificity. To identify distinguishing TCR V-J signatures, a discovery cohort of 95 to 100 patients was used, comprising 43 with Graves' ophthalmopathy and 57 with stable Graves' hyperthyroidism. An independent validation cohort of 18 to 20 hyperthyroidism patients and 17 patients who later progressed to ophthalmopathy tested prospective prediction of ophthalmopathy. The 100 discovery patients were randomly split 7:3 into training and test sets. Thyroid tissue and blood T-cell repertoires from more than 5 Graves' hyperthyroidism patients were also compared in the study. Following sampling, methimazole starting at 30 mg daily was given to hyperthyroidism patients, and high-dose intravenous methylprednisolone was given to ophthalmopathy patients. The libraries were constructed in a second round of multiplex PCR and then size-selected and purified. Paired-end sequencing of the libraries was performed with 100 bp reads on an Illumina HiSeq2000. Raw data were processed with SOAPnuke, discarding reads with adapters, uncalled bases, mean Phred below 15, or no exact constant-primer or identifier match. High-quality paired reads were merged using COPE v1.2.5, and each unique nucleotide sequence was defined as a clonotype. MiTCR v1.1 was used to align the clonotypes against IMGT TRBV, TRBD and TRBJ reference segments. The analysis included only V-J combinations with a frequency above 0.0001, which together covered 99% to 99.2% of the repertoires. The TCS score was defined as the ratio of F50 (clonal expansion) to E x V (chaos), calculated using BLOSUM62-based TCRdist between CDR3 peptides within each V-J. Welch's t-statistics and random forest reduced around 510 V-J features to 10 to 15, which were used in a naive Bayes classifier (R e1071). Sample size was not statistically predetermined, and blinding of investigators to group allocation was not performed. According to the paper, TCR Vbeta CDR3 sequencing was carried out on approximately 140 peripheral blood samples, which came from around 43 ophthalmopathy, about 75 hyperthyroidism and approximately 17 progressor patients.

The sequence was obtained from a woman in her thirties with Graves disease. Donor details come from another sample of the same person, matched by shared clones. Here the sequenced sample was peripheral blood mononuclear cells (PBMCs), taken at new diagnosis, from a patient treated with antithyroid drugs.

The DNA sequence is TGTGCCAGCAGCTCTAAGCCTACGTTTTCGGACACTGAAGCTTTCTTT. Its coded protein is CASSSKPTFSDTEAFF. The V and J genes are TRBV7-3 and TRBJ1-1, with the D gene not clear enough to name. The germline V gene specifies SGHTA as CDR1 and FQGTGA as CDR2. Inclusive of the bounding cysteine and phenylalanine, the CDR3 is 16 residues long. The only DNA kept is the CDR3, 48 bases in frame from the first base. V and J lose 4 bases and 3 bases, and a span of 18 bases separates them.